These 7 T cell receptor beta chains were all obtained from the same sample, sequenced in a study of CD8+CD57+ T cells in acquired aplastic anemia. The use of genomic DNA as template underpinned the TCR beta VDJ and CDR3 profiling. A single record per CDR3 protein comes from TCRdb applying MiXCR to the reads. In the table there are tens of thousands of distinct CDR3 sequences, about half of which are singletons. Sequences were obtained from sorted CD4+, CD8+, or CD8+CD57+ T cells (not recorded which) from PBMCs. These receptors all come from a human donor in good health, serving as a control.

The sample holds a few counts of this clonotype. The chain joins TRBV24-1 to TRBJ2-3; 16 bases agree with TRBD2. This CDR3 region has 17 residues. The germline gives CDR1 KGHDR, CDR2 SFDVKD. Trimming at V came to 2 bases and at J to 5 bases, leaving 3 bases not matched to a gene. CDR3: CATSDSGTSGREDTQYF. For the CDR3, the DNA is TGTGCCACCAGTGATTCCGGGACTAGCGGGAGGGAAGATACGCAGTATTTT.

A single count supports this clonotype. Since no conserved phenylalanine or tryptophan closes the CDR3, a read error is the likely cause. This CDR3 reads CASSLVPRNTEAFL. CDR3 in DNA: TGTGCCAGCAGTTTGGTCCCTCGGAACACTGAAGCTTTCCTT. The chain links TRBV25-1 to TRBJ1-1; D is unresolved. Looked up from germline, CDR1 is MGHDK and CDR2 is SYGVNS. Trimming pared 5 bases from V and 1 base from J, leaving 11 bases between. The CDR3 sequence is 14 residues long.

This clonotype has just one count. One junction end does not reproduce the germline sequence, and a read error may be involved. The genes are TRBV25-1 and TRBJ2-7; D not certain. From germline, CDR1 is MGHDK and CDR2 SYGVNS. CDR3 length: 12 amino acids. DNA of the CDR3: TGCGCCAGCAGTGACGACTTCTACGAGCAGTACTTC. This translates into CASSDDFYEQYF.

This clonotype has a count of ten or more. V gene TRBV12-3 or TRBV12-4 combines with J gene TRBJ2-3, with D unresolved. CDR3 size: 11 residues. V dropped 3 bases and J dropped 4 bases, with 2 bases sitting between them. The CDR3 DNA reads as TGTGCCAGCAGTTTTGCAGATACGCAGTATTTT. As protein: CASSFADTQYF.

Here the CDR3 reads CASSTGSGRNEQYF. In DNA, the CDR3 is TGTGCCAGTAGTACCGGCAGCGGGAGAAACGAGCAGTACTTC. This sequence joins TRBV19 and TRBJ2-7; TRBD2 matches at 8 bases. Germline V lookup: CDR1 LNHDA, CDR2 SQIVND (reference sequence). Unmatched junction bases numbered 7, after V lost 4 bases and J lost 5 bases. CDR3 length: 14 residues.

The CDR3 nucleotides are TGTGCCAGCAGCGAGGCACAGGGACCGTCTGTGGAGCAGTACTTC. Its protein product is CASSEAQGPSVEQYF. This chain connects TRBV2 to TRBJ2-7, with D possibly being TRBD1 (6 bases). Germline-derived CDR1 and CDR2 are SNHLY and FYNNEI. V shed 6 bases and J shed 7 bases, with 22 bases lying between them. This CDR3 region has 15 residues.

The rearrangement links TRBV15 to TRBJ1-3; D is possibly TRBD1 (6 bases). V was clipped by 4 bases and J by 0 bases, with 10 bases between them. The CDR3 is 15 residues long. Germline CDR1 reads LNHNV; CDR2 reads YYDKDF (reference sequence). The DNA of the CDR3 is TGTGCCACCAGCAAGGACAGAGGCTCTGGAAACACCATATATTTT. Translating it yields CATSKDRGSGNTIYF.